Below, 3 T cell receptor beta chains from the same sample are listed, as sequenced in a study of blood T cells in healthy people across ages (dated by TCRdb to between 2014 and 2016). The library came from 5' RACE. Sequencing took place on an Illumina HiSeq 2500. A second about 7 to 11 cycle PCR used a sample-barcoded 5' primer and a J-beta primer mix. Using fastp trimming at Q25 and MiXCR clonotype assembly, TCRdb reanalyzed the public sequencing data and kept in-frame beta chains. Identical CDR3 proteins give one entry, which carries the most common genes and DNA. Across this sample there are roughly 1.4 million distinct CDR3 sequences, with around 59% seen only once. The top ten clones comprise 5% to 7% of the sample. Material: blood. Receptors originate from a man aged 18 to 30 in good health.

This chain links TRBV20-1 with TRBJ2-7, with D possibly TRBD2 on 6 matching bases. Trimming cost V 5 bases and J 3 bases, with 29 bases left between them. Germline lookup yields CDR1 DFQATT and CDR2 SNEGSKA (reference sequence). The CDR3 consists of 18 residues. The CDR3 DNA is TGCAGTGCTTTCTATAGACTAGTCCCGCCACCAAATCGCTACGAGCAGTACTTC. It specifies CSAFYRLVPPPNRYEQYF.

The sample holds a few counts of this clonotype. Here the CDR3 reads CAITARNEEGYTF. The CDR3, as DNA: TGTGCCATCACGGCAAGAAACGAGGAGGGCTACACCTTC. The gene calls are TRBV10-3 and TRBJ1-2, with unresolved D. The CDR3 runs 13 residues. V dropped 7 bases and J dropped 8 bases, with 17 bases sitting between them. The germline V gene encodes CDR1 ENHRY and CDR2 SYGVKD.

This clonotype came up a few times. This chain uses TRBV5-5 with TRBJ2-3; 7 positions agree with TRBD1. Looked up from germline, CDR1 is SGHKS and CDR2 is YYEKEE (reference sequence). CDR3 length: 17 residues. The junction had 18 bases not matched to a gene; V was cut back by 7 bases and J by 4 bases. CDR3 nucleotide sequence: TGTGCCAGCCACTTAGGTGCGACAGGGTTGGGTTCAGATACGCAGTATTTT. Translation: CASHLGATGLGSDTQYF.